Described below is a single TCR beta chain sequence and its context. The antigen is not known. These data originate in a study of shared clonotypes between healthy human individuals. Whole-study context: The donors, two women and three men, were aged 18 to 49. Notes on the study in general: Among donors, clonotype sharing was expected to be affected by sequencing depth. Limitation of the genetic and exposure-history diversity represented came from the few donors.

Trimming removed 3 bases from V and 6 bases from J, with 11 bases in between. CDR1 MRHNA and CDR2 SNTAGT come from the germline V gene. The CDR3 is made up of 13 amino acids. Genomic DNA belonging to each subset was distributed in equal measure over several immunoSEQ plates. The table came from immunoSEQ multiplex PCR; TCRdb's copy has only in-frame clones and leaves some out. This table holds 2.5 million or so clones, 85% to 95% found once. Sequencing was performed on naive CD4+ T cells sorted from blood. The sample's subset: CD45RA+ positively selected. The chain combines TRBV6-4 with TRBJ2-5; the D gene could be TRBD1 or TRBD2 (6 bases each). This clonotype was sampled from a man younger than 30 in good health. CDR3 in DNA: TGTGCCAGCAGTGAGGAGGGGGGCAAGACCCAGTACTTC. Residues: CASSEEGGKTQYF.